These 6 T cell receptor beta chains were all obtained from the same sample, sequenced in a study of Graves' ophthalmopathy and Graves' hyperthyroidism. Amplified material comprised TCR beta CDR3 regions derived from RNA transcripts. Amplification began with first-round RT-PCR using HTBI primers, then second-round multiplex PCR was performed. One entry per CDR3 protein, called by TCRdb with MiXCR from the multiplex PCR reads. The table lists almost 750,000 distinct CDR3 sequences, 40% of them singletons. Sequencing used peripheral blood. Receptors were obtained from an adult man with Graves' ophthalmopathy.

This rearrangement joins TRBV2 to TRBJ2-7; D unclear. There are 12 residues in the CDR3. Germline CDR1 reads SNHLY; CDR2 reads FYNNEI. The V gene lost 0 bases and the J gene lost 4 bases, with 4 bases spanning the gap. CDR3 sequence reads: CASSEAWYEQYF. CDR3 nucleotide sequence: TGTGCCAGCAGTGAAGCGTGGTACGAGCAGTACTTC.

Note on this clonotype: A junction end diverges from the germline sequence, so it may reflect a read error. V and J are TRBV7-9 and TRBJ2-7; D is uncertain. The CDR3 sequence is 13 residues long. CDR1 and CDR2 from the germline V gene are SEHNR and FQNEAQ (reference sequence). This CDR3 reads CASSLGTSYEQHF. The CDR3 DNA sequence: TGTGCCAGCAGCTTAGGCACGTCCTACGAGCAGCACTTC.

The rearrangement uses TRBV12-3 or TRBV12-4 and TRBJ1-1, with a tentative D call TRBD1 (6 bases). Trimming pared 5 bases from V and 3 bases from J, leaving 19 bases between. The CDR3 sequence is 16 residues long. The CDR3 is CASSLGGPGVDTEAFF. CDR3 coding DNA: TGTGCCAGCAGTCTCGGTGGACCAGGGGTGGACACTGAAGCTTTCTTT.

Many counts were recorded for this clonotype. The chain combines TRBV2 with TRBJ1-1; no firm D call. CDR3 size: 14 residues. Germline values: CDR1 SNHLY, CDR2 FYNNEI. The V end was cut by 1 base, the J end by 0 bases, with 6 bases between. Here the CDR3 reads CASSEGLMNTEAFF. The DNA of the CDR3 is TGTGCCAGCAGTGAAGGTCTTATGAACACTGAAGCTTTCTTT. The entire variable domain, with the rest obtained from reference TRBV2 and TRBJ1-1, is as follows: EPEVTQTPSHQVTQMGQEVILRCVPISNHLYFYWYRQILGQKVEFLVSFYNNEISEKSEIFDDQFSVERPDGSNFTLKIRSTKLEDSAMYFCASSEGLMNTEAFFGQGTRLTVV.

This clonotype was seen at least ten times. The chain employs TRBV7-2 and TRBJ1-1; D is uncertain. The CDR3 covers 14 residues. V was shortened by 0 bases and J by 2 bases, with 7 bases between the two germline ends. Germline CDR1 is SGHTA and CDR2 is FQGNSA. The CDR3 region is CASSLAPANTEAFF. The CDR3 bases are TGTGCCAGCAGCTTAGCGCCAGCAAACACTGAAGCTTTCTTT.

This clonotype was seen a few times. The V and J genes are TRBV5-6 and TRBJ2-7; either TRBD1 or TRBD2 may fit D (5 bases each). V was shortened by 4 bases and J by 6 bases, with 23 bases between the two germline ends. Germline V gene lookup returns CDR1 SGHDT and CDR2 YYEEEE. This CDR3 contains 16 residues. CDR3 in amino acids: CASSPEAGFRGSEQYF. Written as DNA, the CDR3 is TGTGCCAGCAGCCCGGAGGCAGGGTTTCGAGGGAGCGAGCAGTACTTC.